Listed below are T cell receptor beta chains from one sample, sequenced in a study of blood T cell repertoires in COVID-19. Only in-frame clones appear in the TCRdb table, and some are missing; sequencing was by immunoSEQ multiplex PCR. The sample holds about 250,000 clones, roughly 86% seen once. Sequencing was done on a sample of peripheral blood. The receptors derive from a woman aged 55-69 years who had recovered from COVID-19. CDR3s include the opening cysteine and the closing phenylalanine or tryptophan. The D gene is left open where the match is weak. Clone size is stated in some rows and not others, as once, few, many or a class when expanded.

abundance,j_gene,v_gene,d_gene,CDR3aa,CDR3nt
-,TRBJ2-7,TRBV5-4,-,CASRAGAGAVYEQYF,TGTGCCAGCAGGGCGGGGGCGGGGGCTGTGTACGAGCAGTACTTC
-,TRBJ1-2,TRBV6-2/TRBV6-3,-,CASSPPLGGYGYTF,TGTGCCAGCAGCCCCCCCCTGGGAGGCTATGGCTACACCTTC
-,TRBJ1-2,TRBV19,TRBD1,CASSLPRTGGYTF,TGTGCCAGTAGCCTACCAAGGACAGGGGGTTACACCTTC
once,TRBJ2-5,TRBV6-5,TRBD1,CATEGAGVETQYF,TGTGCCACCGAGGGGGCTGGGGTGGAGACCCAGTACTTC
-,TRBJ2-3,TRBV10-2,-,CASRGEGGPPPADTQYF,TGCGCCAGCAGAGGGGAAGGTGGTCCGCCGCCCGCAGATACGCAGTATTTT
-,TRBJ2-7,TRBV28,-,CASSLTGVSYEQYF,TGTGCCAGCAGTTTAACGGGGGTCTCCTACGAGCAGTACTTC
-,TRBJ2-7,TRBV16,TRBD2,CASSQLREGSGEQYF,TGTGCCAGCAGCCAACTGCGGGAGGGATCTGGGGAGCAGTACTTC
-,TRBJ2-3,TRBV4-2,-,CASSQRAGVEDTQYF,TGTGCCAGCAGCCAACGCGCAGGCGTCGAGGATACGCAGTATTTT
-,TRBJ1-5,TRBV6-5,-,CASSLGLGGNQPQHF,TGTGCCAGCAGTTTGGGACTGGGGGGCAATCAGCCCCAGCATTTT
-,TRBJ1-4,TRBV7-6,-,CASSLWPGANEKLFF,TGTGCCAGCAGCTTATGGCCAGGGGCTAATGAAAAACTGTTTTTT
-,TRBJ2-1,TRBV10-3,-,CAISESQSWSSYNEQFF,TGTGCCATCAGTGAGTCTCAATCGTGGAGCTCCTACAATGAGCAGTTCTTC
-,TRBJ2-1,TRBV6-4,-,CASSDSTKDEQFF,TGTGCCAGCAGTGACTCGACAAAGGATGAGCAGTTCTTC
few,TRBJ2-3,TRBV7-2,TRBD1,CASSFDRGATDTQYF,TGTGCCAGCAGCTTCGACAGGGGGGCTACAGATACGCAGTATTTT
-,TRBJ2-2,TRBV7-3,-,CASSSVTALNTGELFF,TGTGCCAGCAGCTCAGTCACAGCTCTGAACACCGGGGAGCTGTTTTTT
-,TRBJ1-6,TRBV5-1,TRBD1,CASSNTGGGNSPLHF,TGCGCCAGCAGCAATACAGGGGGCGGTAATTCACCCCTCCACTTT
-,TRBJ1-1,TRBV7-8,-,CASRPVGAGTEAFF,TGTGCCAGCAGGCCAGTGGGGGCTGGCACTGAAGCTTTCTTT
-,TRBJ1-3,TRBV15,-,CATSRVRTAGNTIYF,TGTGCCACCAGCAGAGTTCGGACAGCTGGAAACACCATATATTTT
-,TRBJ1-1,TRBV2,-,CASHSGAGLVAFF,TGTGCCAGCCATTCGGGAGCGGGACTTGTGGCTTTCTTT
-,TRBJ2-5,TRBV24-1,-,CATSDRGPGETQYF,TGTGCCACCAGTGATCGCGGCCCGGGGGAGACCCAGTACTTC
-,TRBJ1-2,TRBV28,-,CASSQNYGYTF,TGTGCCAGCAGTCAGAACTATGGCTACACCTTC
few,TRBJ1-6,TRBV28,TRBD1,CASRTVGTGSNSPLHF,TGTGCCAGCAGGACTGTAGGGACAGGGAGTAATTCACCCCTCCACTTT
-,TRBJ2-1,TRBV7-3,TRBD2,CASSLGSSGGVYEQFF,TGTGCCAGCAGCTTAGGATCCAGCGGGGGGGTCTATGAGCAGTTCTTC
once,TRBJ1-6,TRBV19,-,CASSIGGFNSPLHF,TGTGCCAGTAGTATCGGGGGGTTCAATTCACCCCTCCACTTT
-,TRBJ2-7,TRBV7-2,TRBD1,CASSLRQGPYEQYF,TGTGCCAGCAGCCTACGACAGGGGCCCTACGAGCAGTACTTC
-,TRBJ2-5,TRBV3-1/TRBV3-2,-,CASSPSPLSETQYF,TGTGCCAGCAGCCCCTCCCCCCTCTCGGAGACCCAGTACTTC
-,TRBJ2-3,TRBV7-2,-,CASSFTFTDTQYF,TGTGCCAGCAGCTTCACATTTACAGATACGCAGTATTTT
-,TRBJ2-3,TRBV18,TRBD2,CASSSGRSGGASSTDTQYF,TGTGCCAGCTCCTCCGGTCGAAGCGGGGGGGCTTCGAGCACAGATACGCAGTATTTT
-,TRBJ1-1,TRBV9,-,CASSGGQSHTEAFF,TGTGCCAGCAGCGGAGGACAGTCTCACACTGAAGCTTTCTTT